The 4 T cell receptor beta chains reported below all come from one sample, sequenced in a study of blood T cell repertoires in COVID-19. The table came from immunoSEQ multiplex PCR; TCRdb's copy has only in-frame clones and leaves some out. Of 160,000 or so clones listed, around 83% are singletons. The sequencing sample was made of peripheral blood. The receptor set was obtained from a woman aged 50 to 60 with acute or convalescent COVID-19.

A few counts support this clone. The J gene is TRBJ2-2, the V gene TRBV2, with TRBD1 matching 9 bases. This CDR3 comprises 14 residues. Per the germline V gene, CDR1 is SNHLY and CDR2 is FYNNEI. J lost 4 bases, V lost 7 bases, and 4 bases had no gene match. In DNA, the CDR3 is TGTGCCAGCAAGGACAGGGGCCCCACCGGGGAGCTGTTTTTT. Protein product: CASKDRGPTGELFF.

This clone showed up many times. The chain couples TRBV27 to TRBJ2-5; no firm D call. With 0 bases removed from V and 5 bases from J, the gap between germline ends came to 13 bases. The CDR3 is 15 residues long. Germline CDR1 MNHEY, CDR2 SMNVEV (reference sequence). The CDR3 loop reads CASSLSPAQRETQYF. CDR3 nucleotide sequence: TGTGCCAGCAGTTTATCCCCCGCTCAACGGGAGACCCAGTACTTC.

This CDR3 reads CASSEESVSRYEQFF. In DNA form, the CDR3 reads TGTGCCAGCAGTGAAGAATCGGTCTCAAGATATGAGCAGTTCTTC. This chain links TRBV6-1 with TRBJ2-1; D is uncertain. The CDR3 has 15 residues. Germline V gene lookup returns CDR1 MNHNS and CDR2 SASEGT. V was shortened by 1 base and J by 8 bases, with 15 bases between the two germline ends.

The gene calls are TRBV19 and TRBJ2-1, with TRBD2 matching over 11 bases. Germline V lookup: CDR1 LNHDA, CDR2 SQIVND (reference sequence). V lost 5 bases to trimming and J lost 2 bases; unmatched junction nucleotides: 5. This CDR3 spans 16 amino acids. The CDR3 here is CASSPRLAGTYNEQFF. Written as DNA, the CDR3 is TGTGCCAGTAGTCCTAGACTAGCGGGAACCTACAATGAGCAGTTCTTC.